This is a list of T cell receptor beta chains from one sample in a study of neurological immune-mediated disorders. MiXCR, applied by TCRdb to the 5' RACE reads, yields one record per CDR3 protein. The repertoire holds more than 35,000 distinct CDR3 sequences, approximately 3% seen once, with less than 15% in the top ten. The sequenced material came from PBMCs. Every receptor here comes from a woman aged 45-65 years with multiple sclerosis. CDR3s include the opening cysteine and the closing phenylalanine or tryptophan. The D gene is left open where the match is weak. Clone sizes are given selectively: once, few, many, or a class where the clone is expanded.

>.|many|TRBV7-2|TRBJ2-3
TGTGCCAGCAGCCCTCAAATGGATACGCAGTATTTT
CASSPQMDTQYF
>.|many|TRBV10-3|TRBJ1-1
TGTGCCATCAGTGAGTACGTGGAAGCGAACACTGAAGCTTTCTTT
CAISEYVEANTEAFF
>TRBD2|many|TRBV20-1|TRBJ2-1
TGCAGTGCTAGAGCGGCGGCGGGGACTAGCGGGGCGATCTACAATGAGCAGTTCTTC
CSARAAAGTSGAIYNEQFF
>TRBD1|.|TRBV5-1|TRBJ2-3
TGCGCCAGCAGCTTGGAAGGGGGACAGGGGGCGCGAGATACGCAGTATTTT
CASSLEGGQGARDTQYF
>.|many|TRBV4-2|TRBJ2-1
TGTGCCAGCAGGGGGGTTAGCTCCTACAATGAGCAGTTCTTC
CASRGVSSYNEQFF
>.|many|TRBV6-5|TRBJ1-4
TGTGCCAGCAGTAAACAACAGGACATGAGAGAAAAACTGTTTTTT
CASSKQQDMREKLFF
>TRBD1|many|TRBV20-1|TRBJ2-3
TGCAGTGCTAGAGATCCCGACAGGGCCTACACAGATACGCAGTATTTT
CSARDPDRAYTDTQYF
>.|many|TRBV12-3/TRBV12-4|TRBJ1-6
TGTGCCAGCACCCTGACATGGGATTCACCCCTCCACTTT
CASTLTWDSPLHF
>.|many|TRBV5-1|TRBJ1-2
TGCGCCAGCAGCTTGCAGGGAGTACATGGCTACACCTTC
CASSLQGVHGYTF
>.|many|TRBV4-1|TRBJ2-4
TGCGCCAGCAGCCAAGGGCGAGGGTCGGGTGATAACATTCAGTACTTC
CASSQGRGSGDNIQYF
>.|many|TRBV5-6|TRBJ2-3
TGTGCCAGCAGCTTGTTATCGGCCGATACGCAGTATTTT
CASSLLSADTQYF
>TRBD2|many|TRBV7-2|TRBJ2-1
TGTGCCAGCAGCTTAAATAGCGGGAGGGTCAATGAGCAGTTCTTC
CASSLNSGRVNEQFF
>.|many|TRBV5-1|TRBJ2-2
TGCGCCAGCGCCCTTCTCTACAACACCGGGGAGCTGTTTTTT
CASALLYNTGELFF
>TRBD2|many|TRBV5-1|TRBJ2-1
TGCGCCAGCAGCTTTACTAGCGGGGGGGCGAGGAATGAGCAGTTCTTC
CASSFTSGGARNEQFF
>TRBD2|many|TRBV20-1|TRBJ2-1
TGCAGTGCTAGAGCTCAACTAGCGGGGGGGCCTAGCCACAATGAGCAGTTCTTC
CSARAQLAGGPSHNEQFF
>.|many|TRBV12-3/TRBV12-4|TRBJ2-1
TGTGCCAGCCCCCTCGATCTGGCAGGGTACAATGAGCAGTTCTTC
CASPLDLAGYNEQFF
>.|many|TRBV25-1|TRBJ2-7
TGTGCCAGCAGTGAGGGCTACGAGCAGTACTTC
CASSEGYEQYF
>TRBD2|many|TRBV18|TRBJ2-2
TGTGCCAGCTCCCTTGGGACTACGAACACCGGGGAGCTGTTTTTT
CASSLGTTNTGELFF
>.|many|TRBV11-2|TRBJ1-3
TGTGCCAGCAGCTATTTCCTTTCGGCAGGGCGAGGAAACACCATATATTTT
CASSYFLSAGRGNTIYF
>.|few|TRBV6-5|TRBJ2-3
TGTGCCAGCACCAAGGGCAGAATCACAGATACGCAGTATTTT
CASTKGRITDTQYF
>.|many|TRBV9|TRBJ1-2
TGTGCCAGCAGCGTAGGACAGACCGGCTACACCTTC
CASSVGQTGYTF
>.|many|TRBV10-3|TRBJ1-2
TGTGCCATCAGTGAGACGTCGGGGGAAGATGGCTACACCTTC
CAISETSGEDGYTF
>TRBD2|.|TRBV6-4|TRBJ2-2
TGTGCCAGCAGTGAACGGGAGGCCGGGGAGCTGTTTTTT
CASSEREAGELFF
>TRBD1|many|TRBV27|TRBJ2-2
TGTGCCAGCAGTTTATCTATTGGGACAGGTTTTACCGGGGAGCTGTTTTTT
CASSLSIGTGFTGELFF
>TRBD1|many|TRBV29-1|TRBJ2-5
TGCAGCGTTGGGACAGGGGGAACTCAAGAGACCCAGTACTTC
CSVGTGGTQETQYF
>.|many|TRBV10-3|TRBJ1-2
TGTGCCATCAGTGAGGGTAGGGCGAACTATGGCTACACCTTC
CAISEGRANYGYTF